A single sample is the source of the 25 T cell receptor beta chains below, sequenced in a study of OX40 agonist ivuxolimab in advanced cancers. The protocol was immunoSEQ multiplex PCR, while the TCRdb copy is restricted to in-frame clones and leaves out a portion. The sample holds about 32,000 clones, less than 90% seen once. This sample comprised CD4+ or CD8+ T cells sorted from blood, obtained in a trial of the OX40 agonist ivuxolimab. The receptors come from an adult with an advanced solid tumor such as melanoma, head and neck, liver or kidney cancer.

The V gene is TRBV4-1, the J gene TRBJ2-7; TRBD1 aligns across 7 bases. Germline V gives CDR1 MGHRA, CDR2 YSYEKL. The ends lost 0 bases at V and 0 bases at J; junction bases unmatched: 2. This CDR3 is 15 amino acids long. The CDR3 spells CASSQEQGSSYEQYF. The CDR3 DNA reads as TGCGCCAGCAGCCAAGAACAGGGGAGCTCCTACGAGCAGTACTTC.

This chain connects TRBV5-4 to TRBJ1-1, with TRBD1 as a possible D gene (5 bases). This CDR3 region has 15 residues. Trimming pared 3 bases from V and 2 bases from J, leaving 14 bases between. The germline CDR1 and CDR2 sequences are SGHNT and YYREEE (reference sequence). In DNA form, the CDR3 reads TGTGCCAGCAGCTGGGGTCGGGGGACTAACACTGAAGCTTTCTTT. It encodes CASSWGRGTNTEAFF. Drawing the rest from reference TRBV5-4 and TRBJ1-1, the complete variable domain is ETGVTQSPTHLIKTRGQQVTLRCSSQSGHNTVSWYQQALGQGPQFIFQYYREEENGRGNFPPRFSGLQFPNYSSELNVNALELDDSALYLCASSWGRGTNTEAFFGQGTRLTVV.

This clone was counted only a few times. This sequence joins TRBV5-1 and TRBJ2-1, with D perhaps matching TRBD2 (6 bases). Between the trimmed V and J ends, which lost 5 bases and 4 bases, there was a span of 16 bases. There are 15 residues in the CDR3. Germline CDR1 SGHRS, CDR2 YFSETQ. CDR3 DNA sequence: TGCGCCAGCAGTTTCGGGACTCGAATATACAATGAGCAGTTCTTC. Protein product: CASSFGTRIYNEQFF.

This chain joins TRBV7-9 and TRBJ2-3; 9 bases match TRBD2. V trimming: 2 bases; J trimming: 4 bases; junction bases outside the gene matches: 4. This CDR3 spans 15 amino acids. CDR1 and CDR2 from the germline V gene are SEHNR and FQNEAQ (reference sequence). CDR3 region: CASSLSLAGADTQYF. In DNA form, the CDR3 reads TGTGCCAGCAGCTTATCTTTAGCGGGAGCAGATACGCAGTATTTT. Full variable domain (missing parts from reference TRBV7-9 and TRBJ2-3): DTGVSQNPRHKITKRGQNVTFRCDPISEHNRLYWYRQTLGQGPEFLTYFQNEAQLEKSRLLSDRFSAERPKGSFSTLEIQRTEQGDSAMYLCASSLSLAGADTQYFGPGTRLTVL.

J is TRBJ2-1 and V is TRBV10-1; D unresolved. The CDR3 has 11 amino acids. V was cut by 3 bases and J by 10 bases, with 7 bases left in between. CDR1 is WNHNN and CDR2 is SYGVQD in the germline V gene (reference sequence). DNA of the CDR3: TGCGCCAGCAGTGAAGGCAGAGAGCAGTTCTTC. Its translation: CASSEGREQFF.

V is TRBV2 and J is TRBJ1-1, with D hard to call. V was clipped by 6 bases and J by 3 bases, with 8 bases between them. CDR3 length equals 12 residues. The germline CDR1 and CDR2 sequences are SNHLY and FYNNEI. The CDR3 spells CASREVDTEAFF. The CDR3 nucleotides read TGTGCCAGCAGGGAGGTCGACACTGAAGCTTTCTTT. Based on the CDR3 plus reference TRBV2 and TRBJ1-1, the full variable domain is EPEVTQTPSHQVTQMGQEVILRCVPISNHLYFYWYRQILGQKVEFLVSFYNNEISEKSEIFDDQFSVERPDGSNFTLKIRSTKLEDSAMYFCASREVDTEAFFGQGTRLTVV.

This clone was seen more than once but under ten times. The chain uses TRBV9 and TRBJ2-7; TRBD2 matches at 7 bases. This CDR3 is built from 14 residues. The V segment lost 3 bases and the J segment 2 bases; nucleotides outside the gene matches: 5. Germline CDR1 reads SGDLS; CDR2 reads YYNGEE. As DNA, the CDR3 is TGTGCCAGCAGCGCAAGACTAGCCCCCTACGAGCAGTACTTC. The encoded protein is CASSARLAPYEQYF.

This chain joins TRBV19 and TRBJ1-4; 7 bases match TRBD1. Germline-derived CDR1 and CDR2 are LNHDA and SQIVND (reference sequence). V trimming: 3 bases; J trimming: 6 bases; junction bases outside the gene matches: 7. CDR3 length: 15 residues. DNA of the CDR3: TGTGCCAGTAGTATGATGGGACAGCTCGATGAAAAACTGTTTTTT. Translating it yields CASSMMGQLDEKLFF.

A single count supports this clone. The J gene is TRBJ2-2, the V gene TRBV7-6, with 9 bases identical to TRBD2. The germline V gene encodes CDR1 SGHVS and CDR2 FNYEAQ. The CDR3 has 17 amino acids. V shed 5 bases, J shed 1 base, and the junction held 8 bases outside the gene matches. CDR3: CASSRGASGVNTGELFF. The CDR3 DNA sequence: TGTGCCAGCAGCCGCGGTGCTAGCGGGGTGAACACCGGGGAGCTGTTTTTT.

Only a few counts were recorded for this clone. The CDR3 protein is CASSQEEGNRNQPQHF. The CDR3 DNA reads as TGTGCCAGCAGCCAAGAGGAGGGAAATCGAAATCAGCCCCAGCATTTT. J is TRBJ1-5 and V is TRBV4-2, with no clear D. Trimming removed 0 bases from V and 4 bases from J, with 13 bases in between. Germline V CDR1 and CDR2: LGHNA, YNFKEQ. CDR3 length: 16 amino acids.

This chain connects TRBV6-6 to TRBJ2-2, with 9 bases matching TRBD2. Germline CDR1 is MNHNY and CDR2 is SVGAGI (reference sequence). V dropped 3 bases and J dropped 1; count of bases not matched to a gene: 3. The CDR3 covers 16 residues. CDR3 sequence (DNA): TGTGCCAGCAGTTATTCTAGCGGGAAGAACACCGGGGAGCTGTTTTTT. Translation gives CASSYSSGKNTGELFF.

This clone was seen once. The chain is built from TRBV7-9 and TRBJ2-1; D unresolved. Germline CDR1 SEHNR, CDR2 FQNEAQ (reference sequence). V was shortened by 5 bases and J by 0 bases, with 17 bases between the two germline ends. This CDR3 has 17 amino acids. Written as DNA, the CDR3 is TGTGCCAGCAGCCCCTCGCGGAGCGCGAGCTCCTACAATGAGCAGTTCTTC. Translating it yields CASSPSRSASSYNEQFF.

This rearrangement joins TRBV6-5 to TRBJ1-1; D is unclear. CDR3 length: 14 residues. V was cut by 2 bases and J by 4 bases, with 11 bases left in between. From germline, CDR1 is MNHEY and CDR2 SVGAGI. The CDR3: CASSYGAGGTEAFF. CDR3 nucleotide sequence: TGTGCCAGCAGTTACGGCGCGGGCGGCACTGAAGCTTTCTTT.

This sequence joins TRBV28 and TRBJ2-7; 14 bases align to TRBD2. Germline CDR1 MDHEN, CDR2 SYDVKM. V dropped 3 bases and J dropped 6; count of bases not matched to a gene: 4. CDR3 length: 15 amino acids. The CDR3 nucleotides are TGTGCCAGCAGTTTCTTGACTAGCGGGAGGGTCGAGCAGTACTTC. Translating it yields CASSFLTSGRVEQYF.

This chain joins TRBV6-1 and TRBJ2-1; 7 nucleotides line up with TRBD1. The CDR3 is 16 amino acids. J lost 4 bases, V lost 4 bases, and 10 bases had no gene match. Per the germline V gene, CDR1 is MNHNS and CDR2 is SASEGT. This CDR3 is CASSATTGVPYNEQFF. The CDR3 nucleotides read TGTGCCAGCAGTGCGACTACAGGGGTCCCTTACAATGAGCAGTTCTTC.

The V gene is TRBV7-6, the J gene TRBJ1-1; D might be TRBD1 (5 bases). Germline V gene sequence: CDR1 SGHVS, CDR2 FNYEAQ. This CDR3 has 16 amino acids. Deletions cut 5 bases from V and 1 base from J, with 17 bases between. The CDR3 DNA sequence: TGTGCCAGCAGCCTCGTAGGAGGGGCAGGGAACACTGAAGCTTTCTTT. It codes for CASSLVGGAGNTEAFF.

The chain combines TRBV27 with TRBJ2-1; 11 bases align to TRBD2. The CDR3 is 15 amino acids. Germline V gives CDR1 MNHEY, CDR2 SMNVEV (reference sequence). The V and J ends lost 5 bases and 4 bases, in that order; junction bases with no gene match: 4. The CDR3 loop reads CASSPLAGGYNEQFF. CDR3 coding DNA: TGTGCCAGCAGTCCCCTAGCGGGAGGTTACAATGAGCAGTTCTTC.

The V gene is TRBV28, the J gene TRBJ2-7; 8 positions match TRBD2. J was trimmed by 2 bases and V by 2 bases; bases with no gene match: 2. Germline V gene lookup returns CDR1 MDHEN and CDR2 SYDVKM. This CDR3 has 14 amino acids. The CDR3 is CASSLPGGPYEQYF. The CDR3 region has the DNA TGTGCCAGCAGTTTACCGGGGGGGCCCTACGAGCAGTACTTC.

This CDR3 is CASRTGLGYEQYF. DNA for the CDR3: TGTGCCAGCAGGACGGGACTGGGCTACGAGCAGTACTTC. The V gene is TRBV27, the J gene TRBJ2-7; perhaps TRBD2 as D (6 bases). The CDR3 has 13 amino acids. Trimming took off 6 bases at V and 3 bases at J, with 12 bases between the two ends. Germline V gene lookup returns CDR1 MNHEY and CDR2 SMNVEV (reference sequence).

The CDR3 loop is CASSLARSGDEAFF. CDR3 nucleotide sequence: TGCGCCAGCAGCTTGGCCCGTTCGGGTGATGAAGCTTTCTTT. The chain recombines TRBV5-1 with TRBJ1-1; D is uncertain. Germline loops: CDR1 SGHRS, CDR2 YFSETQ. The CDR3 has 14 amino acids. The V end was cut by 0 bases, the J end by 7 bases, with 13 bases between.

In this sample, this clone turned up a few times. The chain couples TRBV11-1 to TRBJ2-7; possible D gene TRBD2, 5 bases. This CDR3 is built from 13 residues. Trimming removed 5 bases from V and 3 bases from J, with 11 bases in between. CDR1 and CDR2 (germline): SGHAT, FQDESV (reference sequence). The CDR3 loop reads CASSLGRDYEQYF. For the CDR3, the DNA is TGTGCCAGCAGCCTCGGACGGGACTACGAGCAGTACTTC.

The chain employs TRBV28 and TRBJ2-7; 9 bases are shared with TRBD2. V was clipped by 3 bases and J by 3 bases; unmatched bases: 12. The V gene's germline CDR1 is MDHEN and CDR2 SYDVKM. The CDR3 runs 17 residues. The CDR3 sequence is CASSLGTSSGIDYEQYF. CDR3 bases: TGTGCCAGCAGTTTGGGGACCTCTAGCGGGATTGACTACGAGCAGTACTTC.

The V call is TRBV28, the J call TRBJ1-2; D unresolved. V lost 8 bases, J lost 4 bases, and 17 bases lay in between. CDR1 is MDHEN and CDR2 is SYDVKM in the germline V gene. The CDR3 contains 14 residues. The chain's CDR3 is CASSYLRGAYGYTF. The CDR3 bases are TGTGCCAGCTCTTACCTACGGGGAGCCTATGGCTACACCTTC.

In DNA form, the CDR3 reads TGCGCCAGCAGCCAATTCCGCCAGCGGAGGGGGACAGATACGCAGTATTTT. The encoded protein is CASSQFRQRRGTDTQYF. The V and J genes are TRBV4-3 and TRBJ2-3, with D possibly called TRBD1 or TRBD2 (6 bases each). Per the germline V gene, CDR1 is LGHNA and CDR2 is YSLEER. Trimming took 2 bases from V and 3 from J, leaving 18 bases between them. This CDR3 is built from 17 residues.

The chain has TRBV15 and TRBJ2-7; 10 bases are a match to TRBD1. V shed 1 base, J shed 0 bases, and the junction held 0 bases outside the gene matches. Germline values: CDR1 LNHNV, CDR2 YYDKDF (reference sequence). CDR3 size: 15 residues. This CDR3 reads CATSRGTGGSYEQYF. CDR3 nucleotides: TGTGCCACCAGCAGAGGGACAGGGGGCTCCTACGAGCAGTACTTC.